Shown below are 9 T cell receptor beta chains from a single sample sequenced in a study of T-cell memory formation after mild COVID-19. TCRdb recomputed calls from the 5' RACE reads with MiXCR, one row per CDR3 protein. The table shows 84,000 or so distinct CDR3 sequences, with about 15% occurring only once. The sequenced material came from PBMCs or a T cell subset sorted from them (not recorded which). Every receptor here comes from an adult woman who had mild COVID-19 (a few samples of this study predate the infection). Cell type and time point are not known.

DNA of the CDR3: TGTGCTAGTGGTTTGGCAGGGGGCGAGGAGCAGTACTTC. Amino acid sequence: CASGLAGGEEQYF. The chain couples TRBV12-5 to TRBJ2-7, with 8 bases aligning to TRBD1. Germline loops: CDR1 LGHNT, CDR2 FRNRAP. The V gene end was trimmed by 1 base and the J gene end by 7 bases; junction bases not matched to a gene: 3. The CDR3 is 13 residues long. The full variable domain, completed using reference TRBV12-5 and TRBJ2-7, is DARVTQTPRHKVTEMGQEVTMRCQPILGHNTVFWYRQTMMQGLELLAYFRNRAPLDDSGMPKDRFSAEMPDATLATLKIQPSEPRDSAVYFCASGLAGGEEQYFGPGTRLTVT.

This clonotype was found a few times. The rearrangement joins TRBV5-1 to TRBJ2-2, with D perhaps matching TRBD2 (5 bases). Germline CDR1 reads SGHRS; CDR2 reads YFSETQ. CDR3 length: 14 residues. The ends were cut back, 4 bases at V and 6 bases at J, with 13 bases in the middle. Here the CDR3 DNA reads TGCGCCAGCAGCCGGGTGGGAGAGTCCGGGGAGCTGTTTTTT. Encoded protein: CASSRVGESGELFF.

The rearrangement uses TRBV4-3 and TRBJ2-7; D could derive from TRBD1 or TRBD2 (5 bases each). The germline V gene has CDR1 LGHNA and CDR2 YSLEER. This CDR3 has 14 residues. V dropped 1 base and J dropped 4 bases, with 11 bases sitting between them. This CDR3 reads CASSQGSEGYEQYF. CDR3 DNA sequence: TGCGCCAGCAGCCAAGGATCTGAGGGGTACGAGCAGTACTTC.

This sequence joins TRBV7-6 and TRBJ1-1; D is uncertain. Per the germline V gene, CDR1 is SGHVS and CDR2 is FNYEAQ. The germline V and J ends were trimmed by 0 bases and 3 bases, with 8 bases remaining between them. This CDR3 region has 14 residues. The CDR3 loop is CASSLAGGYTEAFF. The DNA of the CDR3 is TGTGCCAGCAGCTTAGCAGGAGGATACACTGAAGCTTTCTTT.

This clonotype was found a few times. The chain recombines TRBV7-9 with TRBJ2-3, with D perhaps matching TRBD2 (5 bases). The CDR3 has 16 residues. The ends were cut back, 5 bases at V and 4 bases at J, with 19 bases in the middle. CDR1 is SEHNR, CDR2 FQNEAQ, per germline (reference sequence). This CDR3 reads CASSLPGYRLADTQYF. Written as DNA, the CDR3 is TGTGCCAGCAGCCTCCCGGGATACCGGCTCGCAGATACGCAGTATTTT.

The chain uses TRBV4-3 and TRBJ2-1, with 12 bases identical to TRBD2. CDR1 is LGHNA, CDR2 YSLEER, per germline. Trimming removed 3 bases from V and 2 bases from J; junction bases left unmatched: 11. This CDR3 contains 19 residues. This CDR3 is CASSHEGLAGQRTYNEQFF. The CDR3 nucleotides read TGCGCCAGCAGCCACGAGGGACTAGCGGGTCAGAGGACCTACAATGAGCAGTTCTTC.

In this sample, this clonotype turned up a few times. The V call is TRBV4-1, the J call TRBJ2-7, with 8 bases fitting TRBD1. Per the germline V gene, CDR1 is MGHRA and CDR2 is YSYEKL. Germline trimming cut 1 base from V and 4 bases from J; bases unmatched to any gene: 9. The CDR3 runs to 16 residues. CDR3 nucleotides: TGCGCCAGCAGCCAAGTCTGGGGGACAGGCCATTACGAGCAGTACTTC. This translates into CASSQVWGTGHYEQYF.

This chain's CDR3 is CASSNQEDGAYNEQFF. The CDR3 coding sequence is TGTGCCAGTAGTAATCAGGAGGACGGAGCCTACAATGAGCAGTTCTTC. V and J are TRBV19 and TRBJ2-1; tentative D call: TRBD2 (5 bases). Germline V CDR1 and CDR2: LNHDA, SQIVND (reference sequence). Trimming took 4 bases from V and 2 from J, leaving 15 bases between them. CDR3 length: 16 residues.

The V call is TRBV30, the J call TRBJ2-1; 7 nucleotides align to TRBD2. Germline V lookup: CDR1 GTSNPN, CDR2 SVGIG (reference sequence). V lost 5 bases to trimming and J lost 6 bases; unmatched junction nucleotides: 7. The CDR3 has 13 amino acids. The CDR3 sequence is CAWQPGGINEQFF. The DNA of the CDR3 is TGTGCCTGGCAGCCGGGAGGAATCAATGAGCAGTTCTTC.